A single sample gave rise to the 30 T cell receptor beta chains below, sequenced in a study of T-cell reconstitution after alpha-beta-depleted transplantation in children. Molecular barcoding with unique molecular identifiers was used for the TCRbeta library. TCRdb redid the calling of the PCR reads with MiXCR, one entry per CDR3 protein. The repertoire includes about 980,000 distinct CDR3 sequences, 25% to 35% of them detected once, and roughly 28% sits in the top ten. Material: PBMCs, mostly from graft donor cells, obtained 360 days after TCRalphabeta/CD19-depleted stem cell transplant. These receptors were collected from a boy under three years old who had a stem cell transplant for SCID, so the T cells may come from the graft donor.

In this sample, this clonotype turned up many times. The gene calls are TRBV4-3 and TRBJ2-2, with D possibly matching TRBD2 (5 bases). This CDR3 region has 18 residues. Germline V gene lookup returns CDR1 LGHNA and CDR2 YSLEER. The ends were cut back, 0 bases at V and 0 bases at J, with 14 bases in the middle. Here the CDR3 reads CASSQESADCANTGELFF. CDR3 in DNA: TGCGCCAGCAGCCAAGAGAGTGCGGACTGCGCGAACACCGGGGAGCTGTTTTTT.

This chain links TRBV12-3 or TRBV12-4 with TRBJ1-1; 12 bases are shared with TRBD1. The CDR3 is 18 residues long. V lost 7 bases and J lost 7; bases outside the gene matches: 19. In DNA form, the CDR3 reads TGTGCCAGCATTATTAGATTGAGGGGACAGGGGGCGGTCGGTGAAGCTTTCTTT. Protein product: CASIIRLRGQGAVGEAFF.

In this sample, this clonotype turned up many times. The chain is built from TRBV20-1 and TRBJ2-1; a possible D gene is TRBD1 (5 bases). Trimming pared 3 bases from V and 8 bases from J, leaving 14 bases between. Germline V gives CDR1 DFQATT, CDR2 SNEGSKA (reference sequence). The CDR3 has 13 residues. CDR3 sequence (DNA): TGCAGTGCTAGGTCCGACAGAGGCGATGAGCAGTTCTTC. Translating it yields CSARSDRGDEQFF.

Here the CDR3 reads CAISESSGQGETQYF. In DNA, the CDR3 is TGTGCCATCAGTGAGTCCTCCGGACAGGGGGAGACCCAGTACTTC. V usage is TRBV10-3 and J usage is TRBJ2-5; TRBD1 aligns across 9 bases. The V segment lost 0 bases and the J segment 5 bases; nucleotides outside the gene matches: 4. Germline loops: CDR1 ENHRY, CDR2 SYGVKD. This CDR3 has 15 residues.

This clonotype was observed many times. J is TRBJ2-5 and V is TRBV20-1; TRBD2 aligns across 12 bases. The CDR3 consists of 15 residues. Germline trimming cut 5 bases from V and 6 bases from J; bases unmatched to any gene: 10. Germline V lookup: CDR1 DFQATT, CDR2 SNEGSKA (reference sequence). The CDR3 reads CSAPKLAGGGKTQYF. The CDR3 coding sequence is TGCAGTGCTCCTAAACTAGCGGGGGGCGGAAAGACCCAGTACTTC.

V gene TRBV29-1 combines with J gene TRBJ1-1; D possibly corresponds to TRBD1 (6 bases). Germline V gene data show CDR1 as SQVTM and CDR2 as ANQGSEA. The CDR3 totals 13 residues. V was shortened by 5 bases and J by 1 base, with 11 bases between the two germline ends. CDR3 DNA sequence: TGCAGCGTTTCACAGGGAGGGAACACTGAAGCTTTCTTT. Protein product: CSVSQGGNTEAFF. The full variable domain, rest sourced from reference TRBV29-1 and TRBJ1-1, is SAVISQKPSRDICQRGTSLTIQCQVDSQVTMMFWYRQQPGQSLTLIATANQGSEATYESGFVIDKFPISRPNLTFSTLTVSNMSPEDSSIYLCSVSQGGNTEAFFGQGTRLTVV.

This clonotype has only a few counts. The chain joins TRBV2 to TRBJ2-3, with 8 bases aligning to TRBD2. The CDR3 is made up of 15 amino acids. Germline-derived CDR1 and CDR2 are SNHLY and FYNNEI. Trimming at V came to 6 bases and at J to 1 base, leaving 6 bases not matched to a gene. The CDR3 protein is CASRGPGLGTDTQYF. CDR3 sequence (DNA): TGTGCCAGCAGAGGCCCGGGACTAGGCACAGATACGCAGTATTTT. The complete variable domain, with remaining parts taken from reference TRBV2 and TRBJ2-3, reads EPEVTQTPSHQVTQMGQEVILRCVPISNHLYFYWYRQILGQKVEFLVSFYNNEISEKSEIFDDQFSVERPDGSNFTLKIRSTKLEDSAMYFCASRGPGLGTDTQYFGPGTRLTVL.

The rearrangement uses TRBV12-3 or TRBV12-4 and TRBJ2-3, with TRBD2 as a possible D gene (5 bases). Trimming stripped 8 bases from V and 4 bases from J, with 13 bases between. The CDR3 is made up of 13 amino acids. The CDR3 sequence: CASAPGGADTQYF. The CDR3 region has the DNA TGTGCCAGCGCGCCTGGAGGTGCAGATACGCAGTATTTT.

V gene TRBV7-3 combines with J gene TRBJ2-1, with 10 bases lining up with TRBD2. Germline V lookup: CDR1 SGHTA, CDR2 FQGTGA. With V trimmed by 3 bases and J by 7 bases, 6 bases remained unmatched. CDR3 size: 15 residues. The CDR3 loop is CASSFSGGAFNEQFF. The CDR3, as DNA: TGTGCCAGCAGCTTCAGCGGGGGGGCATTTAATGAGCAGTTCTTC.

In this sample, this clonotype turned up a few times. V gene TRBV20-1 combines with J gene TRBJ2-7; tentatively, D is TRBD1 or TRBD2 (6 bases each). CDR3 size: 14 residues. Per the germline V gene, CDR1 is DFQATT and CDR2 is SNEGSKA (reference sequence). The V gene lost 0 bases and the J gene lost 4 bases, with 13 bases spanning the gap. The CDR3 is CSARDGGRGYEQYF. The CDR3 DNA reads TGCAGTGCTAGAGATGGGGGGCGAGGATACGAGCAGTACTTC.

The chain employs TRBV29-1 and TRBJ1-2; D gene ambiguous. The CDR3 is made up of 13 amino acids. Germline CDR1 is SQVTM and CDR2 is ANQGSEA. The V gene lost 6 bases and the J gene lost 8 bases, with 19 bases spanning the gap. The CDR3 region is CSVEKRPRRGYTF. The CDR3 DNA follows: TGCAGCGTCGAAAAGCGACCGAGGCGGGGCTACACCTTC.

As DNA, the CDR3 is TGCGCCAGCAGCCAGGGGGGGACACCTACCTACGAGCAGTACTTC. This translates into CASSQGGTPTYEQYF. V usage is TRBV5-1 and J usage is TRBJ2-7, with D perhaps being TRBD1 or TRBD2 (7 bases each). The germline V and J ends were trimmed by 4 bases and 2 bases, with 16 bases remaining between them. Germline V gene data show CDR1 as SGHRS and CDR2 as YFSETQ. CDR3 length: 15 amino acids.

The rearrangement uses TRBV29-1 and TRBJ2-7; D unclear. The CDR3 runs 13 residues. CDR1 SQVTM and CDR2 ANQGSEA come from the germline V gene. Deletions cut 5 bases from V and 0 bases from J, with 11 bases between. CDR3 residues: CSVRTISSYEQYF. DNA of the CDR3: TGCAGCGTTAGGACCATTAGCTCCTACGAGCAGTACTTC.

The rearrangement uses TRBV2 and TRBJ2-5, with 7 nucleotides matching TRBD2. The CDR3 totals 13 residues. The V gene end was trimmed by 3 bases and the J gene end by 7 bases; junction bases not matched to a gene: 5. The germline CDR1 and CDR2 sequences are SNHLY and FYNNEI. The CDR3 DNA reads TGTGCCAGCAGTGAGGCGGGGGTGGTGACCCAGTACTTC. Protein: CASSEAGVVTQYF.

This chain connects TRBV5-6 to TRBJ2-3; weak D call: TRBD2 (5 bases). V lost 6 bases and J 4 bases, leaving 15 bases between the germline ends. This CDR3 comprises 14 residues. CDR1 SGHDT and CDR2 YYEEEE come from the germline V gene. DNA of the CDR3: TGTGCCAGCACCCGATCCGGACTTTCAGATACGCAGTATTTT. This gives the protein CASTRSGLSDTQYF.

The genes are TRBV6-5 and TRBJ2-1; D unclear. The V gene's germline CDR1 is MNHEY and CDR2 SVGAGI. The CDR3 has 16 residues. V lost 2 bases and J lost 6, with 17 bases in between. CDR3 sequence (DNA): TGTGCCAGCAGTTACCTTATCCCCACTGGTTCCAATGAGCAGTTCTTC. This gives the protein CASSYLIPTGSNEQFF.

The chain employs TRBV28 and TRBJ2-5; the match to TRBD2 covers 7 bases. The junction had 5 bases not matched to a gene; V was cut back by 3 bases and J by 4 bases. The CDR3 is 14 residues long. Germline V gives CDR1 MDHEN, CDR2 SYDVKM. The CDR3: CASSFPPSGETQYF. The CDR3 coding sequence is TGTGCCAGCAGTTTTCCCCCTAGCGGAGAGACCCAGTACTTC.

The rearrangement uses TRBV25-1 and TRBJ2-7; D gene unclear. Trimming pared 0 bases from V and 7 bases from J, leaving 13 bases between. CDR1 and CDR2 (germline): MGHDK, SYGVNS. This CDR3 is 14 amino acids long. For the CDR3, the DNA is TGTGCCAGCAGTGAATATACAAATGAAGGGGAGCAGTACTTC. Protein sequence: CASSEYTNEGEQYF.

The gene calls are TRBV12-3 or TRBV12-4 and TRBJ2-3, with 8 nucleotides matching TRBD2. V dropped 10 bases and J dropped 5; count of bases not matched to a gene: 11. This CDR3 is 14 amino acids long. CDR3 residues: CATRTGLVRDTQYF. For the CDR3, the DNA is TGTGCCACCCGAACGGGACTAGTAAGAGATACGCAGTATTTT.

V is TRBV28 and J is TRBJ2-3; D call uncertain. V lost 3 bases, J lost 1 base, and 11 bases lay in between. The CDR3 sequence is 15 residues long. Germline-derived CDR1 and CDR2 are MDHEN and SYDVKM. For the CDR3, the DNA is TGTGCCAGCAGTTTCCTTAGCATGGGCACAGATACGCAGTATTTT. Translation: CASSFLSMGTDTQYF.

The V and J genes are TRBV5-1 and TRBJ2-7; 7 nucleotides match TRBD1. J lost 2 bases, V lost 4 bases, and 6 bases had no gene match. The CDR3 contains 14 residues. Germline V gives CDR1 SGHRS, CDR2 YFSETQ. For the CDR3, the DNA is TGCGCCAGCAGCCCGAAAGGGACAGCCTACGAGCAGTACTTC. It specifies CASSPKGTAYEQYF.

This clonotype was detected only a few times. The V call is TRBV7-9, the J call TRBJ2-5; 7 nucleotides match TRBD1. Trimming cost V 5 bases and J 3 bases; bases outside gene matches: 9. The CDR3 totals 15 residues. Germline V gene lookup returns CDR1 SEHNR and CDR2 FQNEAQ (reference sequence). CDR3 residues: CASSEHRGREETQYF. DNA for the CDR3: TGTGCCAGCAGCGAACACAGGGGACGAGAAGAGACCCAGTACTTC.

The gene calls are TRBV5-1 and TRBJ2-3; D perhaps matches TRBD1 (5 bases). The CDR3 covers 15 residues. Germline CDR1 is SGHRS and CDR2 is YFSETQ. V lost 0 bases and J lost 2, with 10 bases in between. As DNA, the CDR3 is TGCGCCAGCAGCTTGGCAGGGTTTCCCACAGATACGCAGTATTTT. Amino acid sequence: CASSLAGFPTDTQYF.

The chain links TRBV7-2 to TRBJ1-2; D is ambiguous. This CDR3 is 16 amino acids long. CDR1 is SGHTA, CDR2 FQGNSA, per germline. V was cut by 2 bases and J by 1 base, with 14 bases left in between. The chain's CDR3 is CASSLYLRWYNYGYTF. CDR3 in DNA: TGTGCCAGCAGCTTATACCTGCGGTGGTATAACTATGGCTACACCTTC.

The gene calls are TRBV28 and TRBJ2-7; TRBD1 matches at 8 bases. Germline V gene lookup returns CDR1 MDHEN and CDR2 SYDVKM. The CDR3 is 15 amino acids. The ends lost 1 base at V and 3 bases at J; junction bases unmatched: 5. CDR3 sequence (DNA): TGTGCCAGCAGTTTATCCTCACAGGGGGGCTACGAGCAGTACTTC. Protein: CASSLSSQGGYEQYF.

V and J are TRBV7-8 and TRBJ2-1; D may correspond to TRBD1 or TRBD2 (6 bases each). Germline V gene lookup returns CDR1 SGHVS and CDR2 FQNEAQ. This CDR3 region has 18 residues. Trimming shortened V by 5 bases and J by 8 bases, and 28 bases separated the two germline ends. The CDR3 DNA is TGTGCCAGCAGCACGACGCGGGACATCCCCCGTAAGGCCGATGAGCAGTTCTTC. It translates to CASSTTRDIPRKADEQFF.

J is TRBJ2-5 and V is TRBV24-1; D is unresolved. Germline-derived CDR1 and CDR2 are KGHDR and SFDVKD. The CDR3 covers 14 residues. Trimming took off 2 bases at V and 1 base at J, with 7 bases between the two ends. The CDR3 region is CATSDSRPQETQYF. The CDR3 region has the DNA TGTGCCACCAGTGATTCCCGTCCCCAAGAGACCCAGTACTTC.

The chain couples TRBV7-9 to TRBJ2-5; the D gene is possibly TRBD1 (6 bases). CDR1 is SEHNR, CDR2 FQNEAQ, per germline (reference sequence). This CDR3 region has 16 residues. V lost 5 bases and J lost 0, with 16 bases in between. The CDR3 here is CASSKQGRGYQETQYF. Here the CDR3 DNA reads TGTGCCAGCAGCAAACAGGGTAGGGGGTACCAAGAGACCCAGTACTTC.

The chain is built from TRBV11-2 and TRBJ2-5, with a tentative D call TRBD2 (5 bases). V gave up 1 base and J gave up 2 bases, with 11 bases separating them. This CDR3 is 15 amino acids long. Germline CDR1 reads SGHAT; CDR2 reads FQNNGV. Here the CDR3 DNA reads TGTGCCAGCAGCTTAGGCCCGGGAAAACAAGAGACCCAGTACTTC. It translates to CASSLGPGKQETQYF.

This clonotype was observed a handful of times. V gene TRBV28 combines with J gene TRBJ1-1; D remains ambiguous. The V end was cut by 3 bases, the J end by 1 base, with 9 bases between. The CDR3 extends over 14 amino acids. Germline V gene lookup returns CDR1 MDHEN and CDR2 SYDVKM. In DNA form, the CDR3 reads TGTGCCAGCAGTTTTAAACAGTGGAACACTGAAGCTTTCTTT. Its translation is CASSFKQWNTEAFF. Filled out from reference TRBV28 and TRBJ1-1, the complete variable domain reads DVKVTQSSRYLVKRTGEKVFLECVQDMDHENMFWYRQDPGLGLRLIYFSYDVKMKEKGDIPEGYSVSREKKERFSLILESASTNQTSMYLCASSFKQWNTEAFFGQGTRLTVV.